The clone carrying this TCR beta chain was picked up a small number of times. Its antigen is currently unknown. Those donating, healthy Caucasian individuals from Russia, were aged roughly 6 to 100. Trimming took 4 bases from V and 1 from J; bases not matched to a gene: 6. The CDR3 is made up of 14 amino acids. Germline loops: CDR1 DFQATT, CDR2 SNEGSKA (reference sequence). A sample-barcoded 5' primer and a J-beta primer mix were used in a second PCR of roughly 7 to 11 cycles. Each CDR3 protein gets one entry after TCRdb re-called the 5' RACE reads with MiXCR. The table includes approximately 1.5 million distinct CDR3 sequences, 30% to 40% detected once. This sample is drawn from a study of blood T cells in healthy people across ages. Study results and limitations: Versus aged donors, long-lived donors had higher diversity and more naive CD4+ cells.

The receptor's source is a woman aged 25 to 39 in good health. The V and J genes are TRBV20-1 and TRBJ2-7; 8 bases line up with TRBD2. Specimen: blood. The CDR3 reads CSATLAGGSYEQYF. The CDR3 region has the DNA TGCAGTGCTACGCTAGCGGGCGGTTCCTACGAGCAGTACTTC.